The 9 T cell receptor beta chains presented below share a single source sample, sequenced in a study of Ad26.COV2.S vaccination and SARS-CoV-2 variants. Sequencing used immunoSEQ multiplex PCR; TCRdb keeps in-frame clones, though not all of them. The sample yields about 410,000 clones, roughly nine tenths seen once. Noted treatment: roughly 19 received Ad26.COV2.S at low or high dose, single or two shots; 5 received placebo; per-sample allocation not given. Sampling happened 63 days after the first vaccine or placebo injection. The sequencing here drew on peripheral blood, taken in a trial of Ad26.COV2.S vaccine versus placebo. These receptors all stem from a person between 18 and 65 years old who received the Ad26.COV2.S COVID-19 vaccine or a placebo.

V gene TRBV3-1 (or the pseudogene TRBV3-2) combines with J gene TRBJ2-5, with a possible D match to TRBD1 (5 bases). With 0 bases removed from V and 5 bases from J, the gap between germline ends came to 13 bases. CDR1 is LGHDT, CDR2 YNNKEL, per germline (reference sequence). The CDR3 runs to 15 residues. CDR3 DNA sequence: TGTGCCAGCAGCCAAGATCTTAGTAACAGGGAGACCCAGTACTTC. Amino acids: CASSQDLSNRETQYF.

Points on this clone: In the same sample, other DNA sequences code for this CDR3. The V gene is TRBV18, the J gene TRBJ2-6; D is unresolved. Germline V gene lookup returns CDR1 KGHSH and CDR2 LQKENI. This CDR3 region has 14 residues. The V and J ends lost 3 bases and 0 bases respectively, with 3 bases between them. CDR3 sequence (DNA): TGTGCCAGCTCACCCCTCTCTGGGGCCAACGTCCTGACTTTC. It encodes CASSPLSGANVLTF. The complete variable domain, with remaining parts taken from reference TRBV18 and TRBJ2-6, reads NAGVMQNPRHLVRRRGQEARLRCSPMKGHSHVYWYRQLPEEGLKFMVYLQKENIIDESGMPKERFSAEFPKEGPSILRIQQVVRGDSAAYFCASSPLSGANVLTFGAGSRLTVL.

This clone was seen more than once but under ten times. The rearrangement joins TRBV25-1 to TRBJ1-6; TRBD1 might be the D (6 bases). Germline assignment: CDR1 MGHDK and CDR2 SYGVNS. V gave up 5 bases and J gave up 6 bases, with 14 bases separating them. CDR3 size: 15 residues. CDR3: CASSPGAPGNSPLHF. The CDR3 DNA reads as TGTGCCAGCAGTCCAGGGGCGCCGGGTAATTCACCCCTCCACTTT.

The chain is built from TRBV4-1 and TRBJ1-1; no definite D call. V lost 0 bases to trimming and J lost 2 bases, with 10 bases between them. Per the germline V gene, CDR1 is MGHRA and CDR2 is YSYEKL. The CDR3 is 15 residues long. This chain's CDR3 is CASSQEGEPNTEAFF. CDR3 DNA sequence: TGCGCCAGCAGCCAAGAGGGAGAGCCAAACACTGAAGCTTTCTTT.

This clone came up once. The J gene is TRBJ2-3, the V gene TRBV5-1; 11 bases map to TRBD1. V lost 4 bases, J lost 4 bases, and 8 bases stayed unmatched. The CDR3 length is 16 residues. The germline CDR1 and CDR2 sequences are SGHRS and YFSETQ. Written as DNA, the CDR3 is TGCGCCAGCAGCCTGACGGGACAGGGGGGCCCAGATACGCAGTATTTT. As protein: CASSLTGQGGPDTQYF.

This chain links TRBV27 with TRBJ2-1; D possibly uses TRBD1 or TRBD2 (6 bases each). The germline CDR1 and CDR2 sequences are MNHEY and SMNVEV (reference sequence). Trimming stripped 8 bases from V and 0 bases from J, with 11 bases between. The CDR3 runs 14 residues. CDR3 DNA: TGTGCCAGCGGGGGGCTGAGCTCCTACAATGAGCAGTTCTTC. Its translation: CASGGLSSYNEQFF.

This clone appeared a single time. The CDR3 coding sequence is TGTGCCAGCCAGAGAGGGGGCAATGAGCAGTTCTTC. Protein sequence: CASQRGGNEQFF. This sequence joins TRBV24-1 and TRBJ2-1; tentative D call: TRBD1 (6 bases). This CDR3 spans 12 amino acids. V gave up 11 bases and J gave up 6 bases, with 13 bases separating them. Germline assignment: CDR1 KGHDR and CDR2 SFDVKD.

The sample holds a few counts of this clone. This chain uses TRBV25-1 with TRBJ2-5, with TRBD1 matching 8 bases. Per the germline V gene, CDR1 is MGHDK and CDR2 is SYGVNS. This CDR3 comprises 14 residues. Trimming took 3 bases from V and 3 from J; bases not matched to a gene: 3. CDR3 sequence reads: CASSEGQAKETQYF. The CDR3 DNA reads as TGTGCCAGCAGTGAGGGACAGGCTAAAGAGACCCAGTACTTC.

The rearrangement links TRBV5-1 to TRBJ2-1, with 7 nucleotides matching TRBD1. The CDR3 spans 14 residues. V shed 6 bases and J 3 bases; nucleotides not matched to a gene: 6. Per the germline V gene, CDR1 is SGHRS and CDR2 is YFSETQ. The CDR3 nucleotides read TGCGCCAGCAACAAACAGGGGAACTACAATGAGCAGTTCTTC. It codes for CASNKQGNYNEQFF.